What follows are 26 T cell receptor beta chains derived from one specimen sequenced in a study of blood T cell repertoires in COVID-19. Repertoires were generated with immunoSEQ multiplex PCR, while TCRdb's copy carries only in-frame clones and drops some. The table has roughly 290,000 clones, approximately 85% seen once. Input material: PBMCs or T cells enriched from blood (not recorded which). All receptors come from a woman aged 25-40 years who had recovered from COVID-19.

V usage is TRBV27 and J usage is TRBJ1-1; D not certain. Trimming shortened V by 7 bases and J by 2 bases, and 17 bases separated the two germline ends. Germline values: CDR1 MNHEY, CDR2 SMNVEV (reference sequence). The CDR3 length is 15 residues. CDR3 DNA: TGTGCCAGCATCTCAAGAGGCCAGCCCAACACTGAAGCTTTCTTT. Translation gives CASISRGQPNTEAFF.

The CDR3 nucleotides read TGTGCCACCTCTCAGACAGGGGGACGGGGGGAGACCCAGTACTTC. It yields the protein CATSQTGGRGETQYF. The chain has TRBV24-1 and TRBJ2-5; TRBD1 matches 9 bases. The length of the CDR3 is 15 residues. The germline gives CDR1 KGHDR, CDR2 SFDVKD. Trimming at V came to 9 bases and at J to 5 bases, leaving 12 bases not matched to a gene.

This clone was seen once. The chain couples TRBV28 to TRBJ1-1; D is undetermined. V gave up 2 bases and J gave up 8 bases, with 9 bases separating them. The CDR3 totals 12 residues. CDR1 and CDR2 (germline): MDHEN, SYDVKM. The CDR3 reads CASSLLRAEAFF. DNA of the CDR3: TGTGCCAGCAGTTTACTGCGCGCGGAAGCTTTCTTT.

The chain combines TRBV7-9 with TRBJ2-1, with TRBD2 identical over 10 bases. This CDR3 spans 17 amino acids. Germline V gene data show CDR1 as SEHNR and CDR2 as FQNEAQ (reference sequence). Losses at the gene ends were 6 bases for V and 3 bases for J; bases not matched to a gene: 11. For the CDR3, the DNA is TGTGCCAGCAGATCTAGCGGGAGCGGGCCCCTCTACAATGAGCAGTTCTTC. Translating it yields CASRSSGSGPLYNEQFF.

V and J are TRBV5-6 and TRBJ1-4; 7 bases map to TRBD1. The CDR3 has 13 amino acids. Germline V gene sequence: CDR1 SGHDT, CDR2 YYEEEE. The V gene end was trimmed by 5 bases and the J gene end by 7 bases; junction bases not matched to a gene: 5. The CDR3 loop is CASRFRGSEKLFF. The CDR3 region has the DNA TGTGCCAGCAGATTCAGGGGGAGTGAAAAACTGTTTTTT. Using reference TRBV5-6 and TRBJ1-4 for the parts outside the CDR3, the full variable domain is DAGVTQSPTHLIKTRGQQVTLRCSPKSGHDTVSWYQQALGQGPQFIFQYYEEEERQRGNFPDRFSGHQFPNYSSELNVNALLLGDSALYLCASRFRGSEKLFFGSGTQLSVL.

The chain carries TRBV24-1 and TRBJ2-7; the match to TRBD2 covers 9 bases. Germline assignment: CDR1 KGHDR and CDR2 SFDVKD. The J segment lost 1 base and the V segment lost 4 bases, leaving 7 bases of the junction unmatched. This CDR3 comprises 16 residues. The chain's CDR3 is CATSDRTRGGSYEQYF. The CDR3, as DNA: TGTGCCACCAGTGACCGAACGCGGGGGGGATCCTACGAGCAGTACTTC.

The V and J genes are TRBV7-8 and TRBJ1-2; D is undetermined. CDR1 and CDR2 (germline): SGHVS, FQNEAQ. V dropped 5 bases and J dropped 1 base, with 11 bases sitting between them. The length of the CDR3 is 14 residues. CDR3 region: CASSLNRGNYGYTF. The CDR3 nucleotides are TGTGCCAGCAGCCTCAACCGGGGTAACTATGGCTACACCTTC.

This clone came up once. The chain is built from TRBV12-3 or TRBV12-4 and TRBJ1-5; the match to TRBD1 covers 8 bases. V lost 9 bases and J lost 5; bases outside the gene matches: 6. This CDR3 has 13 residues. CDR3 sequence (DNA): TGTGCCAGTCGGGACAGGAGGCATCAGCCCCAGCATTTT. Amino acids: CASRDRRHQPQHF.

The rearrangement joins TRBV7-3 to TRBJ2-1, with a weak D call TRBD2 (6 bases). CDR1 SGHTA and CDR2 FQGTGA come from the germline V gene. The CDR3 spans 13 residues. V was shortened by 4 bases and J by 10 bases, with 14 bases between the two germline ends. The CDR3 bases are TGTGCCAGCAGCTCCGCACGGGAGCGAGAGCAGTTCTTC. Protein: CASSSAREREQFF.

The chain links TRBV2 to TRBJ1-2, with 8 bases fitting TRBD1. CDR1 is SNHLY and CDR2 is FYNNEI in the germline V gene. With V trimmed by 4 bases and J by 4 bases, 8 bases remained unmatched. This CDR3 has 15 amino acids. Written as DNA, the CDR3 is TGTGCCAGCAGTGGAAGCGGGACAGGTACCTATGGCTACACCTTC. The encoded protein is CASSGSGTGTYGYTF.

V is TRBV28 and J is TRBJ1-3, with a tentative D call TRBD1 (5 bases). Germline values: CDR1 MDHEN, CDR2 SYDVKM. The CDR3 is 14 residues long. The V end was cut by 8 bases, the J end by 3 bases, with 14 bases between. The CDR3 DNA is TGTGCCAGCCGCACTCGGGGGGGTGGAAACACCATATATTTT. It specifies CASRTRGGGNTIYF.

The V call is TRBV7-9, the J call TRBJ2-1, with 7 positions matching TRBD1. The CDR3 contains 14 residues. Germline V gene sequence: CDR1 SEHNR, CDR2 FQNEAQ (reference sequence). V lost 5 bases, J lost 5 bases, and 6 bases stayed unmatched. The CDR3 spells CASSLTGSDNEQFF. As DNA, the CDR3 is TGTGCCAGCAGCCTGACAGGGTCGGACAATGAGCAGTTCTTC. The entire variable domain, with the rest obtained from reference TRBV7-9 and TRBJ2-1, is as follows: DTGVSQNPRHKITKRGQNVTFRCDPISEHNRLYWYRQTLGQGPEFLTYFQNEAQLEKSRLLSDRFSAERPKGSFSTLEIQRTEQGDSAMYLCASSLTGSDNEQFFGPGTRLTVL.

The V and J genes are TRBV5-4 and TRBJ1-1; the D gene is possibly TRBD1 (5 bases). Germline-derived CDR1 and CDR2 are SGHNT and YYREEE (reference sequence). Trimming removed 4 bases at V and 3 bases at J, with 22 bases between. This CDR3 is 17 amino acids long. The CDR3 sequence is CASSRGDYYNLDTEAFF. CDR3 DNA sequence: TGTGCCAGCAGCCGAGGGGACTACTACAACCTGGACACTGAAGCTTTCTTT.

The rearrangement links TRBV25-1 to TRBJ1-1; D is unclear. The germline V gene encodes CDR1 MGHDK and CDR2 SYGVNS. The CDR3 loop spans 12 amino acids. V lost 6 bases and J lost 9, with 14 bases in between. This CDR3 is CASSAILPKAFF. For the CDR3, the DNA is TGTGCCAGCAGCGCCATACTTCCTAAAGCTTTCTTT.

This chain joins TRBV28 and TRBJ2-5, with 10 bases matching TRBD2. Germline V gives CDR1 MDHEN, CDR2 SYDVKM. This CDR3 has 16 amino acids. With 5 bases clipped from V and 5 bases from J, the junction kept 11 bases outside the gene matches. This chain's CDR3 is CASSITQAGGPETQYF. In nucleotides, the CDR3 is TGTGCCAGCAGTATTACTCAAGCGGGGGGGCCTGAGACCCAGTACTTC.

CDR3 bases: TGTGCCAGCAGCCTGTTACTCCTGACAGGACCGAATGAGCAGTTCTTC. Translating gives CASSLLLLTGPNEQFF. The chain couples TRBV5-8 to TRBJ2-1; tentatively, D is TRBD1 (6 bases). V was cut by 4 bases and J by 7 bases, with 21 bases left in between. The CDR3 length is 16 residues. CDR1 and CDR2 (germline): SGHTS, YDEGEE.

The chain carries TRBV28 and TRBJ1-5; a weak D match, TRBD1 (6 bases). The V and J ends lost 3 bases and 5 bases respectively, with 8 bases between them. The CDR3 length is 13 residues. Germline assignment: CDR1 MDHEN and CDR2 SYDVKM. This CDR3 is CASSFAGDQPQHF. CDR3 coding DNA: TGTGCCAGCAGTTTCGCAGGGGATCAGCCCCAGCATTTT.

This clone occurred a few times. In nucleotides, the CDR3 is TGTGCCAGCAGTTCCTATGACTACGAGCAGTACTTC. Translation gives CASSSYDYEQYF. The rearrangement links TRBV27 to TRBJ2-7, with D unclear. V lost 4 bases to trimming and J lost 3 bases, with 7 bases between them. This CDR3 is 12 amino acids long. The germline gives CDR1 MNHEY, CDR2 SMNVEV (reference sequence).

This clone has only a few counts. The chain combines TRBV5-6 with TRBJ2-1; 9 bases align to TRBD1. This CDR3 is built from 18 residues. Germline V gives CDR1 SGHDT, CDR2 YYEEEE. V lost 3 bases and J lost 0; bases outside the gene matches: 10. The CDR3 region has the DNA TGTGCCAGCAGCTCCCCCCGGTCGGGACAGGGCTCCTACAATGAGCAGTTCTTC. Translating it yields CASSSPRSGQGSYNEQFF.

This chain uses TRBV3-1 (or the pseudogene TRBV3-2) with TRBJ1-1, with a tentative D call TRBD1 (6 bases). Between the trimmed V and J ends, which lost 4 bases and 1 base, there was a span of 16 bases. In germline, CDR1 is LGHDT, CDR2 YNNKEL (reference sequence). This CDR3 contains 16 residues. CDR3 amino acids: CASSPRGGTRNTEAFF. CDR3 in DNA: TGTGCCAGCAGCCCCAGGGGAGGGACGAGGAACACTGAAGCTTTCTTT.

V is TRBV6-6 and J is TRBJ1-1; D is ambiguous. Germline-derived CDR1 and CDR2 are MNHNY and SVGAGI (reference sequence). The CDR3 is made up of 17 amino acids. V was shortened by 6 bases and J by 6 bases, with 26 bases between the two germline ends. The CDR3 here is CASSRYRLRGEGAEAFF. In nucleotides, the CDR3 is TGTGCCAGCAGCCGATACCGACTCCGCGGTGAAGGTGCTGAAGCTTTCTTT.

This clone was recorded once. This chain connects TRBV24-1 to TRBJ1-5; a weak D match, TRBD1 (6 bases). Germline V lookup: CDR1 KGHDR, CDR2 SFDVKD. Trimming shortened V by 2 bases and J by 3 bases, and 13 bases separated the two germline ends. The CDR3 loop spans 16 amino acids. The CDR3 DNA sequence: TGTGCCACCAGTGATTCTACAGGGTCGAACAATCAGCCCCAGCATTTT. Amino acids: CATSDSTGSNNQPQHF.

The chain has TRBV5-5 and TRBJ2-7, with 7 bases that match TRBD2. The CDR3 has 15 residues. CDR1 and CDR2 (germline): SGHKS, YYEKEE (reference sequence). V was pared by 1 base and J by 3 bases, with 7 bases of the junction left unmatched. In nucleotides, the CDR3 is TGTGCCAGCAGCTTGAATACCCCGGGGGGCTACGAGCAGTACTTC. Protein product: CASSLNTPGGYEQYF.

The chain couples TRBV27 to TRBJ1-2, with D possibly TRBD1 on 6 matching bases. The germline gives CDR1 MNHEY, CDR2 SMNVEV (reference sequence). This CDR3 has 15 amino acids. Trimming cost V 4 bases and J 2 bases, with 14 bases left between them. The DNA for the CDR3 is TGTGCCAGCAGTTACGACAGGCGGACCAACTATGGCTACACCTTC. It translates to CASSYDRRTNYGYTF.

This clone was picked up a small number of times. The rearrangement uses TRBV18 and TRBJ1-1; D is unclear. This CDR3 has 15 amino acids. V shed 2 bases and J shed 5 bases, with 15 bases lying between them. Germline CDR1 KGHSH, CDR2 LQKENI. CDR3 residues: CASSPGTVGRTEAFF. The CDR3 bases are TGTGCCAGCTCACCAGGAACCGTGGGCAGAACTGAAGCTTTCTTT. The full variable domain, completed using reference TRBV18 and TRBJ1-1, is NAGVMQNPRHLVRRRGQEARLRCSPMKGHSHVYWYRQLPEEGLKFMVYLQKENIIDESGMPKERFSAEFPKEGPSILRIQQVVRGDSAAYFCASSPGTVGRTEAFFGQGTRLTVV.

This clone is deemed medium-sized. The chain carries TRBV7-9 and TRBJ2-2; possibly TRBD2 for D (6 bases). Germline V lookup: CDR1 SEHNR, CDR2 FQNEAQ (reference sequence). This CDR3 contains 12 residues. Trimming took 4 bases from V and 8 from J, leaving 8 bases between them. CDR3 DNA sequence: TGTGCCAGCAGCTGGGACTCGGGGGAGCTGTTTTTT. It encodes CASSWDSGELFF.